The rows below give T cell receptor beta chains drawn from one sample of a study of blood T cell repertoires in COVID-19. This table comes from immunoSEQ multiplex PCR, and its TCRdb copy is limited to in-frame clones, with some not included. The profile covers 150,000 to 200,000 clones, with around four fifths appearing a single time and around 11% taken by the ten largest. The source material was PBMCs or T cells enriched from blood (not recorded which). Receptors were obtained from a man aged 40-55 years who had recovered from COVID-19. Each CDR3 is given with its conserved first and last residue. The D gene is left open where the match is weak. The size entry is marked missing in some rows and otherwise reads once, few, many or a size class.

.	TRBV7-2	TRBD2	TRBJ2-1	CASSWGGLAGTYNEQFF	TGTGCCAGCAGCTGGGGGGGACTAGCGGGAACGTACAATGAGCAGTTCTTC
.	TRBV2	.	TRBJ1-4	CASIEQGGSNEKLFF	TGTGCCAGCATCGAACAGGGAGGGAGTAATGAAAAACTGTTTTTT
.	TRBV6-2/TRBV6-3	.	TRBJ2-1	CASTPLTGAYNEQFF	TGTGCCAGCACCCCGCTAACGGGAGCCTACAATGAGCAGTTCTTC
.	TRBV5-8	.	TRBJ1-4	CASSFGRATNEKLFF	TGTGCCAGCAGCTTCGGGAGGGCAACTAATGAAAAACTGTTTTTT
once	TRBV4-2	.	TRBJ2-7	CASSQALGGYEQYF	TGTGCCAGCAGCCAAGCCCTGGGGGGCTACGAGCAGTACTTC
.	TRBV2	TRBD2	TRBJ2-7	CASSEGPASGAYEQYF	TGTGCCAGCAGTGAAGGGCCTGCTAGCGGGGCCTACGAGCAGTACTTC
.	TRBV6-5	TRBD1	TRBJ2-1	CASADRGPSNEQFF	TGTGCCAGCGCTGACAGGGGGCCTAGCAATGAGCAGTTCTTC
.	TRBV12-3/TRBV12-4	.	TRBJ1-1	CASSFQVNTEAFF	TGTGCCAGCAGCTTCCAGGTGAACACTGAAGCTTTCTTT
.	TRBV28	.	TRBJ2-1	CASSLWGLSSGSYNEQFF	TGTGCCAGCAGTTTATGGGGACTTTCAAGCGGCTCCTACAATGAGCAGTTCTTC
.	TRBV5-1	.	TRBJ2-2	CASSRDSNTGELFF	TGCGCCAGCAGTCGTGACAGTAACACCGGGGAGCTGTTTTTT
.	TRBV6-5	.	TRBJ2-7	CASSYSTVSYEQYF	TGTGCCAGCAGTTACTCCACGGTCTCCTACGAGCAGTACTTC
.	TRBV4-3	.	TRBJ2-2	CASSQRTGAVGELFF	TGCGCCAGCAGCCAAAGAACTGGGGCAGTCGGGGAGCTGTTTTTT
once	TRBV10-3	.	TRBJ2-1	CAISEYETLVGEQFF	TGTGCCATCAGTGAGTATGAGACACTAGTAGGTGAGCAGTTCTTC
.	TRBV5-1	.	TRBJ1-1	CASSLVGGSNTEAFF	TGCGCCAGCAGCTTGGTTGGAGGTTCGAACACTGAAGCTTTCTTT
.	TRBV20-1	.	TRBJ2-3	CSARPTDTQYF	TGCAGTGCCAGGCCCACAGATACGCAGTATTTT
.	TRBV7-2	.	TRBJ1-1	CASSPLTAGNTEAFF	TGTGCCAGCAGCCCGTTGACAGCGGGCAACACTGAAGCTTTCTTT
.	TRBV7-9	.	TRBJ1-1	CASSRGGWAEAFF	TGTGCCAGCAGCCGCGGGGGCTGGGCTGAAGCTTTCTTT
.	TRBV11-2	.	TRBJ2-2	CASSKTRQAPGRNTGELFF	TGTGCCAGCAGCAAAACTAGACAAGCTCCGGGCCGAAACACCGGGGAGCTGTTTTTT
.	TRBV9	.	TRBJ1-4	CASSVGTGANEKLFF	TGTGCCAGCAGCGTAGGGACTGGAGCTAATGAAAAACTGTTTTTT
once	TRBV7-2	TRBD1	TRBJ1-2	CASSLGGGLYGYTF	TGTGCCAGCAGCTTAGGAGGGGGCCTCTATGGCTACACCTTC
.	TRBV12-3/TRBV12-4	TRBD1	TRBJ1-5	CASSLTGSQHF	TGTGCCAGCAGTCTGACAGGGTCCCAGCATTTT
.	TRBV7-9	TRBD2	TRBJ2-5	CASSPGRRTSGQETQYF	TGTGCCAGCAGCCCAGGGAGACGGACTAGCGGCCAAGAGACCCAGTACTTC
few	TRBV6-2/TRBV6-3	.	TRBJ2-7	CASNPDFTSYEQYF	TGTGCCAGCAACCCGGACTTTACCTCCTACGAGCAGTACTTC
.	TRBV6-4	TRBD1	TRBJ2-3	CASSFTGDDTQYF	TGTGCCAGCAGCTTTACAGGGGACGATACGCAGTATTTT
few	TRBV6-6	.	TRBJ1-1	CASSTRENTEAFF	TGTGCCAGCAGTACCAGGGAGAACACTGAAGCTTTCTTT
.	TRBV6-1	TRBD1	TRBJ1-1	CASSDPPRGASTEAFF	TGTGCCAGCAGTGATCCTCCCAGGGGGGCTAGTACTGAAGCTTTCTTT
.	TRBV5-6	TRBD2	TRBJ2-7	CASSDGLAGVSSEQYF	TGTGCCAGCAGCGACGGACTAGCGGGAGTTAGTTCCGAGCAGTACTTC
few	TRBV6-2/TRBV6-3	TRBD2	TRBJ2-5	CASSYSGGEETQYF	TGTGCCAGCAGTTACTCGGGGGGGGAAGAGACCCAGTACTTC
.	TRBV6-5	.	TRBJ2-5	CASSYTDLKTQYF	TGTGCCAGCAGTTACACGGACTTGAAGACCCAGTACTTC
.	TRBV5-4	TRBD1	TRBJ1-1	CASSLMTGGTEAFF	TGTGCCAGCAGCTTAATGACAGGGGGCACTGAAGCTTTCTTT
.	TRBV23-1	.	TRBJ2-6	CASSPRYSGANVLTF	TGCGCCAGCAGTCCGCGGTACTCTGGGGCCAACGTCCTGACTTTC
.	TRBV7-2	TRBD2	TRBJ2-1	CASSPQIAGGNEQFF	TGTGCCAGCAGCCCCCAGATAGCGGGAGGTAATGAGCAGTTCTTC
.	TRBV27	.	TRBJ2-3	CASSLVLADTQYF	TGTGCCAGCAGTCTAGTATTAGCTGATACGCAGTATTTT
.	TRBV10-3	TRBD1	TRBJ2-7	CAIRGQDRGTYEQYF	TGTGCCATCAGGGGCCAGGACAGGGGTACCTACGAGCAGTACTTC
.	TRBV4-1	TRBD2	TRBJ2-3	CASSQRGAGGQADTQYF	TGCGCCAGCAGCCAAAGAGGCGCGGGAGGGCAGGCAGATACGCAGTATTTT
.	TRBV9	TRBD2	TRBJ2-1	CASSPTGTSGYNEQFF	TGTGCCAGCAGCCCAACCGGGACTAGCGGATACAATGAGCAGTTCTTC
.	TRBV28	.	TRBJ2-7	CASSLLGPGHEQYF	TGTGCCAGCAGTCTGTTGGGCCCTGGCCACGAGCAGTACTTC
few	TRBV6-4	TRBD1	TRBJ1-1	CASSWDRGDTEAFF	TGTGCCAGCAGCTGGGACAGGGGAGATACTGAAGCTTTCTTT
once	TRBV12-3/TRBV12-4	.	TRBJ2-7	CASTSAYEQYF	TGTGCCAGCACTTCCGCCTACGAGCAGTACTTC
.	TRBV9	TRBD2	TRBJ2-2	CASSVARGSHGELFF	TGTGCCAGCAGCGTAGCGCGGGGGTCCCACGGGGAGCTGTTTTTT
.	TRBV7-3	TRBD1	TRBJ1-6	CASSPGPGQGGSPLHF	TGTGCCAGCAGCCCAGGTCCGGGACAGGGGGGTTCACCCCTCCACTTT
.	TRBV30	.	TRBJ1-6	CAWSVAGRTPLHF	TGTGCCTGGAGTGTCGCAGGCCGGACACCCCTCCACTTT